The present T cell receptor (beta chain) was sequenced within a study of radiation and T cells in renal cell carcinoma. Some clones are missing from TCRdb's copy, which holds only in-frame ones; the method was immunoSEQ multiplex PCR. The sample has about 90,000 clones; approximately 86% are singletons. Time point described: blood 4 weeks post-SBRT, at nephrectomy. Treatment noted: 15 Gy SBRT to primary tumor, nephrectomy 4 weeks later. Sequenced here: blood, sampled from a patient whose treatment included radiotherapy and nephrectomy. The TCR comes from a man aged 45-65 years with renal cell carcinoma.

The CDR3 protein is CASSSVEYYGYTF. In DNA form, the CDR3 reads TGTGCCAGCAGTTCCGTCGAGTACTATGGCTACACCTTC. The rearrangement links TRBV28 to TRBJ1-2; unclear D gene. Germline values: CDR1 MDHEN, CDR2 SYDVKM. The CDR3 runs to 13 residues. Trimming cost V 4 bases and J 3 bases, with 9 bases left between them.